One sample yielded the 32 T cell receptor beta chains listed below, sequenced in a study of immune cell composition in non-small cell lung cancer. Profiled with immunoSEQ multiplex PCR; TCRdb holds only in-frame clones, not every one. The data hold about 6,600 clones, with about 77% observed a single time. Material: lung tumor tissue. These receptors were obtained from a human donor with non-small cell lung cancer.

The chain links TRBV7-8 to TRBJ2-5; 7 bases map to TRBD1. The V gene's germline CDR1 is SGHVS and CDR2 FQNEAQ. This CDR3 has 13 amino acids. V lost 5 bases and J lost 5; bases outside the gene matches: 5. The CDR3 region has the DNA TGTGCCAGCAGCAACAGGGGCGGGGAGACCCAGTACTTC. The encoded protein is CASSNRGGETQYF. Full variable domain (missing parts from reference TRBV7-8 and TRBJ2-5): GAGVSQSPRYKVAKRGQDVALRCDPISGHVSLFWYQQALGQGPEFLTYFQNEAQLDKSGLPSDRFFAERPEGSVSTLKIQRTQQEDSAVYLCASSNRGGETQYFGPGTRLLVL.

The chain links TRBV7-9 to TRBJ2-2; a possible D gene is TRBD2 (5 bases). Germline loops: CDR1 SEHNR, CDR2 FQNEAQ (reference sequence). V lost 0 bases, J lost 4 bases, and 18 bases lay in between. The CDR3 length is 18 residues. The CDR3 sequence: CASSLAYPPRLTTGELFF. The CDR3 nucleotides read TGTGCCAGCAGCTTAGCGTACCCCCCACGACTAACCACCGGGGAGCTGTTTTTT.

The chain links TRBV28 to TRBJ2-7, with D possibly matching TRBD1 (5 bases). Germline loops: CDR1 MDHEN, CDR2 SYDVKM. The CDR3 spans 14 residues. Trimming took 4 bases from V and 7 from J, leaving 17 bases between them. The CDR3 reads CASSSIRQSREQYF. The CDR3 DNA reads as TGTGCCAGCAGTTCCATCCGACAGTCTAGGGAGCAGTACTTC. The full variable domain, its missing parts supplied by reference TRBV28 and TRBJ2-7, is DVKVTQSSRYLVKRTGEKVFLECVQDMDHENMFWYRQDPGLGLRLIYFSYDVKMKEKGDIPEGYSVSREKKERFSLILESASTNQTSMYLCASSSIRQSREQYFGPGTRLTVT.

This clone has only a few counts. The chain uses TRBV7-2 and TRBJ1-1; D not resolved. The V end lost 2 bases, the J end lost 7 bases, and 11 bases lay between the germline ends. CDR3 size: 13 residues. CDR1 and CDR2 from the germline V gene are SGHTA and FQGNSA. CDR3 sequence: CASSLTYSFEAFF. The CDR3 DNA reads TGTGCCAGCAGCTTAACATACAGCTTTGAAGCTTTCTTT.

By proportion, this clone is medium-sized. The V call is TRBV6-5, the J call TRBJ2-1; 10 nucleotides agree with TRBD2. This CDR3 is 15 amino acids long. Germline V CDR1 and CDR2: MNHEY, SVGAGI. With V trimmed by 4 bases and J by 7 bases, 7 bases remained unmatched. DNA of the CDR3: TGTGCCAGCAGTTTCGGACTAGCGGTCGAGAATGAGCAGTTCTTC. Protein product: CASSFGLAVENEQFF.

CDR3 in amino acids: CASSLAGNVNTEAFF. As DNA, the CDR3 is TGTGCCAGCAGTTTGGCAGGAAATGTGAACACTGAAGCTTTCTTT. The chain has TRBV27 and TRBJ1-1; unclear D gene. There are 15 residues in the CDR3. V gave up 3 bases and J gave up 0 bases, with 11 bases separating them. Germline CDR1 and CDR2: MNHEY and SMNVEV (reference sequence).

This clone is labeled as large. CDR3 sequence reads: CASSSYSYQPQHF. The CDR3 DNA sequence: TGTGCCAGCAGTTCATACAGCTATCAGCCCCAGCATTTT. J is TRBJ1-5 and V is TRBV27; no firm D call. Trimming took off 4 bases at V and 5 bases at J, with 9 bases between the two ends. CDR1 is MNHEY, CDR2 SMNVEV, per germline (reference sequence). There are 13 residues in the CDR3.

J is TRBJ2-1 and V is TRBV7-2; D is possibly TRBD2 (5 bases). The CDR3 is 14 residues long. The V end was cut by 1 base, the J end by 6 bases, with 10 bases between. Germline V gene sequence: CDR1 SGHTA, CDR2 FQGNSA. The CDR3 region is CASSLVLAGNEQFF. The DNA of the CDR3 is TGTGCCAGCAGCTTAGTATTGGCGGGCAATGAGCAGTTCTTC.

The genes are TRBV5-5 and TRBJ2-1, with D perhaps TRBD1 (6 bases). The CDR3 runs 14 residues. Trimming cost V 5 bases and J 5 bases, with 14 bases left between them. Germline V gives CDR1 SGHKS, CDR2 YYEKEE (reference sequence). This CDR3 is CASSRNYRDNEQFF. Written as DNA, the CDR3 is TGTGCCAGCAGTCGGAACTACAGGGACAATGAGCAGTTCTTC.

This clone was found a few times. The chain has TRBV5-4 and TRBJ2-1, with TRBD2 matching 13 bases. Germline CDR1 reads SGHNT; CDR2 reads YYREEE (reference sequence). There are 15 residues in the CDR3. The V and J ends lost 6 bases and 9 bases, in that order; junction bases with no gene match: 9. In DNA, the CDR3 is TGTGCCAGCAAAGATGGACTAGCGGGAGTTGGTGAGCAGTTCTTC. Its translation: CASKDGLAGVGEQFF.

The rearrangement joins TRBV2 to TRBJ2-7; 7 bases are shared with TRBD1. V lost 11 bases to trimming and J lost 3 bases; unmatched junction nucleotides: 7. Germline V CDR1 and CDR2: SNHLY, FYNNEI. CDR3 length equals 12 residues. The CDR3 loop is CAGGQVSYEQYF. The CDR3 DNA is TGTGCCGGAGGACAGGTCAGCTACGAGCAGTACTTC.

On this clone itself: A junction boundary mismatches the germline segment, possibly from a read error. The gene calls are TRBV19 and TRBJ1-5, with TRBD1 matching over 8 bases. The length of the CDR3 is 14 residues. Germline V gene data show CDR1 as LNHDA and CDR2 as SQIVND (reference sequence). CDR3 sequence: CASRYSGGNQPQHF. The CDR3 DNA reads TGTGCCAGTAGGTATTCAGGGGGCAACCAGCCCCAGCATTTT.

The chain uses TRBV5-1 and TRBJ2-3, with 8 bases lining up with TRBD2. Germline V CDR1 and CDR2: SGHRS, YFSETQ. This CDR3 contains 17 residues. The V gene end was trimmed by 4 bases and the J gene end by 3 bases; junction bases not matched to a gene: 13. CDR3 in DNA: TGCGCCAGCAGCAACAAAATAGCGGGGCAGCCGACAGATACGCAGTATTTT. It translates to CASSNKIAGQPTDTQYF.

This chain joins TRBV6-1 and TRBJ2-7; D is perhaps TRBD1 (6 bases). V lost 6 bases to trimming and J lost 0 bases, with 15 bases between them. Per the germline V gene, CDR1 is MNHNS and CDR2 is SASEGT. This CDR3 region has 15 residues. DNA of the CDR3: TGTGCCAGCAGCAGGACAGAGGGAGACTCCTACGAGCAGTACTTC. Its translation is CASSRTEGDSYEQYF.

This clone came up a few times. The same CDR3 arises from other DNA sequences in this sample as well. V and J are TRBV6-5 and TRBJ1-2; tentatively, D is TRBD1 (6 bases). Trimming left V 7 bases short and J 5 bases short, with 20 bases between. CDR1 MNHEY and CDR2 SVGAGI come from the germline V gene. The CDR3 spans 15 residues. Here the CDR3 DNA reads TGTGCCAGCAATCCATTACAGGGCGGGGGATATGGCTACACCTTC. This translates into CASNPLQGGGYGYTF.

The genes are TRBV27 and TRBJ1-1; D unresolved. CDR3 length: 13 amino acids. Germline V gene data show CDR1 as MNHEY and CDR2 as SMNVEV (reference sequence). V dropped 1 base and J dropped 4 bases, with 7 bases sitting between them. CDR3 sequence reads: CASSLYRATEAFF. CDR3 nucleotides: TGTGCCAGCAGTTTATATAGAGCCACTGAAGCTTTCTTT.

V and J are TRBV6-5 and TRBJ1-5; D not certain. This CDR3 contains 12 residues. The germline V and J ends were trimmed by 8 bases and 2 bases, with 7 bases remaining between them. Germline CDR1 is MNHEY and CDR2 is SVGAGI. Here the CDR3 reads CASSTGNQPQHF. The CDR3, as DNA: TGTGCCAGCTCAACAGGCAATCAGCCCCAGCATTTT.

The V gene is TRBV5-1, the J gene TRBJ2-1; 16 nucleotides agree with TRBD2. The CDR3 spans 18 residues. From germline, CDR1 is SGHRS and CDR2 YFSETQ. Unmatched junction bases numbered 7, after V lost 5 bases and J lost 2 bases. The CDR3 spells CASSTGTSGRVAYNEQFF. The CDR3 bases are TGCGCCAGCAGTACCGGGACTAGCGGGAGGGTGGCCTACAATGAGCAGTTCTTC.

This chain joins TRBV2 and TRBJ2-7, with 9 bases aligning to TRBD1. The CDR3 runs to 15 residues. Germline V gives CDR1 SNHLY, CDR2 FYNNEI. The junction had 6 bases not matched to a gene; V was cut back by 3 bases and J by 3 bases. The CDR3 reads CASSEGTGTIYEQYF. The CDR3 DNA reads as TGTGCCAGCAGTGAGGGGACAGGGACAATCTACGAGCAGTACTTC.

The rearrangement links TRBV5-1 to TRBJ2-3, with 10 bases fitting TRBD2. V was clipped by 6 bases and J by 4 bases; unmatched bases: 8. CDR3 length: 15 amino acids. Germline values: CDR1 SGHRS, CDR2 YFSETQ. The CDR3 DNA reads TGCGCCAGCAAGTTGCAAGCGGGGGGGTCAGATACGCAGTATTTT. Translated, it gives CASKLQAGGSDTQYF.

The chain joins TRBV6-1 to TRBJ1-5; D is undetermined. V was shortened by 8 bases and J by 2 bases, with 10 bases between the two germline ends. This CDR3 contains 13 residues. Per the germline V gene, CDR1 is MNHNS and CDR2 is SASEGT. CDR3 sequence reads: CASQFHGNQPQHF. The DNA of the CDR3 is TGTGCCAGCCAGTTCCACGGCAATCAGCCCCAGCATTTT.

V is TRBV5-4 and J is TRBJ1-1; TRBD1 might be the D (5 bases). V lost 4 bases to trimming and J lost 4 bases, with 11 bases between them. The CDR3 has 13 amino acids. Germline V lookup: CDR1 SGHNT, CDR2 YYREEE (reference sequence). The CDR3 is CASSLQAPTEAFF. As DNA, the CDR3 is TGTGCCAGCAGCCTACAGGCGCCCACTGAAGCTTTCTTT.

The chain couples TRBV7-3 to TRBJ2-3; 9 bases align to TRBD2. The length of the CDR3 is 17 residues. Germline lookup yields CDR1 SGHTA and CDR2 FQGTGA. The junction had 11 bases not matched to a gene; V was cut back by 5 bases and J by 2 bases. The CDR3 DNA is TGTGCCAGCAGCCCAGGGGGGCGGGGGGGCCCCACAGATACGCAGTATTTT. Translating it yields CASSPGGRGGPTDTQYF.

CDR3 nucleotide sequence: TGTGCCAGCAGCTTTAGGGACAGGGGGGCTGAAGCTTTCTTT. Translation: CASSFRDRGAEAFF. This chain links TRBV5-4 with TRBJ1-1, with 11 bases lining up with TRBD1. The CDR3 covers 14 residues. Trimming cost V 2 bases and J 6 bases; bases outside gene matches: 3. Germline-derived CDR1 and CDR2 are SGHNT and YYREEE (reference sequence).

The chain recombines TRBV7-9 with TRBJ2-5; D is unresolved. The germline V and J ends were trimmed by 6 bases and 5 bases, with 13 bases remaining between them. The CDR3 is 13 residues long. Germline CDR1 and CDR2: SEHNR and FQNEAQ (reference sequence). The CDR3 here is CASSEGAFETQYF. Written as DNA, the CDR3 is TGTGCCAGCAGTGAAGGAGCGTTTGAGACCCAGTACTTC.

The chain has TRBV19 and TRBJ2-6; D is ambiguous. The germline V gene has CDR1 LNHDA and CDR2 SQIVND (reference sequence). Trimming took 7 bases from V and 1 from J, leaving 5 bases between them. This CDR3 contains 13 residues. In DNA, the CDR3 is TGTGCCAGTACCCCATCTGGGGCCAACGTCCTGACTTTC. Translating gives CASTPSGANVLTF. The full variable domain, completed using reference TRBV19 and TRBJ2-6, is DGGITQSPKYLFRKEGQNVTLSCEQNLNHDAMYWYRQDPGQGLRLIYYSQIVNDFQKGDIAEGYSVSREKKESFPLTVTSAQKNPTAFYLCASTPSGANVLTFGAGSRLTVL.

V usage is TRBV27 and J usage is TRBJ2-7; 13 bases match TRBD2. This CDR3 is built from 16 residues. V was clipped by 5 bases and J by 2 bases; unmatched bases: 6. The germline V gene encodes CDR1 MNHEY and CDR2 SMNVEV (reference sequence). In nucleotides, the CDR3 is TGTGCCAGCAGTAGACCGGGACTAGCGGGAACCTACGAGCAGTACTTC. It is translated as CASSRPGLAGTYEQYF.

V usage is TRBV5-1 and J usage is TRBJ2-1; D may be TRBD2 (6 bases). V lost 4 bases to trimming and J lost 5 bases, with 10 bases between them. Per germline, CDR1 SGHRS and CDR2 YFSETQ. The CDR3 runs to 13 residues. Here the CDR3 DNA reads TGCGCCAGCAGCCCGGGGGACGACAATGAGCAGTTCTTC. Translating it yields CASSPGDDNEQFF.

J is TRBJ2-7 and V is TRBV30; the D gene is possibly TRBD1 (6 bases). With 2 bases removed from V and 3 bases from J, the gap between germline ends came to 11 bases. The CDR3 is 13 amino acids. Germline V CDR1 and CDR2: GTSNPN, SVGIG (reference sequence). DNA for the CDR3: TGTGCCTGGAGTAAAGAGGACAGCTACGAGCAGTACTTC. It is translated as CAWSKEDSYEQYF.

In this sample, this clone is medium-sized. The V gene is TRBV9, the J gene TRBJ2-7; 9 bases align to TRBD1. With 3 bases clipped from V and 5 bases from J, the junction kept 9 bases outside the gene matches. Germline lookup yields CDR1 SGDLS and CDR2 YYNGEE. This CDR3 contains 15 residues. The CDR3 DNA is TGTGCCAGCAGCGCGGCCGGGACAGGGTGGAACGAGCAGTACTTC. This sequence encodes CASSAAGTGWNEQYF.

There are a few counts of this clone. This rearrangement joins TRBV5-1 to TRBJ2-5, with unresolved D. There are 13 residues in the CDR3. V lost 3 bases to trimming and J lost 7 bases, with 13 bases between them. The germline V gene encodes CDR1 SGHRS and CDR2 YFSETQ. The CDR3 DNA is TGCGCCAGCAGCTCCCAATCCCGCGGGACCCAGTACTTC. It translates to CASSSQSRGTQYF.

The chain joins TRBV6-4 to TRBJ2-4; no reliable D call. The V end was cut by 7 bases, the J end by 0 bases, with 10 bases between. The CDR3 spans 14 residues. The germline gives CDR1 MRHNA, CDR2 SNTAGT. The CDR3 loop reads CASTHSVAKNIQYF. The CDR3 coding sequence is TGTGCCAGCACCCACTCGGTAGCCAAAAACATTCAGTACTTC.